Each of the 23 T cell receptor beta chains below was sequenced from the same sample in a study of regulatory T cells in long-lasting Graves disease. Construction of the TCR beta libraries employed iRepertoire HTBI primers in conjunction with Arm-PCR of CDR3 regions. TCRdb recomputed calls from the multiplex PCR reads with MiXCR, one row per CDR3 protein. Of around 480,000 distinct CDR3 sequences listed, around 15% are singletons. Described time point: newly diagnosed GD, antithyroid drugs for less than 3 months. The TCR library was prepared using RNA isolated from PBMCs. This sample was shared with a second study, whose subject was T cells in Graves' hyperthyroidism and ophthalmopathy.

The sequenced sample was peripheral blood mononuclear cells (PBMCs), obtained at new diagnosis, from a patient treated with antithyroid drugs. All receptors derive from a man in his forties or fifties with Graves disease.

This clonotype was counted once. The rearrangement uses TRBV29-1 and TRBJ2-7; the D gene could be TRBD1 or TRBD2 (6 bases each). The ends were cut back, 8 bases at V and 0 bases at J, with 14 bases in the middle. CDR1 SQVTM and CDR2 ANQGSEA come from the germline V gene. CDR3 length: 13 residues. The CDR3 is CSISGALSYEQYF. The CDR3 region has the DNA TGCAGCATCTCGGGGGCTCTCTCCTACGAGCAGTACTTC.

Of note for this clonotype: This sequence is one base from a far larger clone and is likely a read error. This likely comes from a read error, as the CDR3 has no conserved phenylalanine or tryptophan at its end. The J gene is TRBJ2-7, the V gene TRBV6-1; no definite D call. The CDR3 extends over 17 amino acids. Trimming left V 6 bases short and J 3 bases short, with 24 bases between. Germline V gene lookup returns CDR1 MNHNS and CDR2 SASEGT. CDR3 bases: TGTGCCAGCAGCCGGCCGACCTCTAGTCGCCGAAACTACGAGCAGTACCTC. It yields the protein CASSRPTSSRRNYEQYL.

This clonotype was seen at least ten times. The chain uses TRBV11-2 and TRBJ2-7, with D uncertain. V lost 2 bases, J lost 5 bases, and 7 bases lay in between. This CDR3 spans 12 amino acids. Germline CDR1 is SGHAT and CDR2 is FQNNGV. In DNA form, the CDR3 reads TGTGCCAGCAGCTTAAGGCAGGACGAGCAGTACTTC. It is translated as CASSLRQDEQYF.

This clonotype appeared many times. The chain combines TRBV19 with TRBJ1-5, with TRBD1 identical over 8 bases. With 9 bases clipped from V and 2 bases from J, the junction kept 6 bases outside the gene matches. Germline CDR1 reads LNHDA; CDR2 reads SQIVND (reference sequence). The CDR3 runs to 14 residues. CDR3 amino acids: CASRQGRGNQPQHF. In DNA, the CDR3 is TGTGCCAGCCGACAGGGGAGAGGCAATCAGCCCCAGCATTTT.

There are many counts of this clonotype. This chain links TRBV20-1 with TRBJ2-3, with 9 bases fitting TRBD1. V dropped 5 bases and J dropped 3; count of bases not matched to a gene: 9. CDR3 length: 15 amino acids. Germline values: CDR1 DFQATT, CDR2 SNEGSKA (reference sequence). The CDR3 sequence is CSAHPTGGYTDTQYF. Written as DNA, the CDR3 is TGCAGTGCTCACCCGACAGGGGGGTATACAGATACGCAGTATTTT.

This clonotype appeared many times. The chain joins TRBV5-5 to TRBJ1-1; TRBD1 aligns across 8 bases. This CDR3 contains 13 residues. V shed 4 bases, J shed 8 bases, and the junction held 7 bases outside the gene matches. Germline CDR1 is SGHKS and CDR2 is YYEKEE (reference sequence). CDR3 sequence: CASSGFQGAEAFF. The CDR3 region has the DNA TGTGCCAGCAGCGGATTCCAGGGGGCCGAAGCTTTCTTT.

This clonotype showed up just once. V usage is TRBV28 and J usage is TRBJ1-1; no firm D call. V was cut by 7 bases and J by 2 bases, with 14 bases left in between. Germline V CDR1 and CDR2: MDHEN, SYDVKM. The CDR3 has 14 amino acids. The CDR3 loop is CASTTLGGNTEAFF. In nucleotides, the CDR3 is TGTGCCAGCACCACCCTGGGAGGAAACACTGAAGCTTTCTTT.

This clonotype appeared many times. The chain has TRBV20-1 and TRBJ2-3; 7 nucleotides align to TRBD2. CDR1 is DFQATT and CDR2 is SNEGSKA in the germline V gene (reference sequence). Trimming at V came to 6 bases and at J to 1 base, leaving 7 bases not matched to a gene. The CDR3 runs to 14 residues. This chain's CDR3 is CSAPRTRGTDTQYF. The CDR3 coding sequence is TGCAGTGCCCCAAGGACTAGAGGCACAGATACGCAGTATTTT.

This rearrangement joins TRBV12-3 or TRBV12-4 to TRBJ1-1, with 10 bases fitting TRBD1. V shed 2 bases and J 5 bases; nucleotides not matched to a gene: 11. The CDR3 loop spans 17 amino acids. The chain's CDR3 is CASSLWDRGRGFTEAFF. CDR3 DNA: TGTGCCAGCAGTTTATGGGACAGGGGAAGAGGGTTTACTGAAGCTTTCTTT.

Many counts were recorded for this clonotype. V is TRBV13 and J is TRBJ2-7, with D perhaps TRBD2 (6 bases). V lost 4 bases and J lost 7, with 14 bases in between. The CDR3 loop spans 13 amino acids. Germline V CDR1 and CDR2: PRHDT, FYEKMQ (reference sequence). The CDR3 spells CASSSWEAVEQYF. CDR3 nucleotide sequence: TGTGCCAGCAGCTCCTGGGAGGCCGTTGAGCAGTACTTC.

This clonotype was recorded many times. DNA of the CDR3: TGTGCCAGCAGGAACCAGTACTTC. Encoded protein: CASRNQYF. The V call is TRBV2, the J call TRBJ2-5; D is unclear. V lost 6 bases, J lost 10 bases, and 3 bases lay in between. The CDR3 sequence is 8 residues long. The V gene's germline CDR1 is SNHLY and CDR2 FYNNEI.

This clonotype was seen repeatedly, ten times or more. The chain combines TRBV11-2 with TRBJ2-3; 7 positions match TRBD1. The ends lost 3 bases at V and 5 bases at J; junction bases unmatched: 14. Germline V lookup: CDR1 SGHAT, CDR2 FQNNGV. This CDR3 spans 17 amino acids. CDR3 bases: TGTGCCAGCAGCTTGCGGCTACAGGGGATGGGACAAGATACGCAGTATTTT. Protein product: CASSLRLQGMGQDTQYF.

The chain has TRBV28 and TRBJ2-1; D is unclear. The germline V gene encodes CDR1 MDHEN and CDR2 SYDVKM. V was trimmed by 11 bases and J by 0 bases, leaving 14 bases between them. The CDR3 length is 14 residues. CDR3: CALRPSSSYNEQFF. The CDR3 coding sequence is TGTGCCTTACGACCAAGCTCCTCCTACAATGAGCAGTTCTTC.

This chain links TRBV4-1 with TRBJ2-7; no clear D. This CDR3 region has 16 residues. CDR1 MGHRA and CDR2 YSYEKL come from the germline V gene. Trimming cost V 1 base and J 2 bases, with 15 bases left between them. The CDR3 region has the DNA TGCGCCAGCAGCCAAGTTGCTGCCGCCTCAGCCTACGAGCAGTACTTC. Encoded protein: CASSQVAAASAYEQYF.

This clonotype was detected ten times or more. The J gene is TRBJ2-5, the V gene TRBV2, with 8 positions matching TRBD2. This CDR3 contains 13 residues. J lost 6 bases, V lost 9 bases, and 9 bases had no gene match. Germline values: CDR1 SNHLY, CDR2 FYNNEI. The CDR3 is CASPLAGGKTQYF. The CDR3 DNA reads TGTGCCAGTCCCCTTGCGGGAGGAAAGACCCAGTACTTC.

There are a few counts of this clonotype. V and J are TRBV19 and TRBJ2-1, with 7 bases identical to TRBD1. The CDR3 has 14 amino acids. V lost 4 bases and J lost 2; bases outside the gene matches: 2. Germline V lookup: CDR1 LNHDA, CDR2 SQIVND (reference sequence). The CDR3 region has the DNA TGTGCCAGTAGTAGGGGACAGCCCTACAATGAGCAGTTCTTC. It encodes CASSRGQPYNEQFF.

This clonotype was recorded at least ten times. This rearrangement joins TRBV7-9 to TRBJ1-1; 7 nucleotides match TRBD1. Germline values: CDR1 SEHNR, CDR2 FQNEAQ (reference sequence). Trimming took 1 base from V and 3 from J; bases not matched to a gene: 11. This CDR3 is 17 amino acids long. The CDR3 region has the DNA TGTGCCAGCAGCTTAGTTCCTCCCAAGGGGGCGGACACTGAAGCTTTCTTT. Protein: CASSLVPPKGADTEAFF.

The CDR3 sequence: CASGSDPGHGSYEQYF. In nucleotides, the CDR3 is TGTGCTAGTGGTTCGGACCCAGGGCACGGGAGTTACGAGCAGTACTTC. The chain employs TRBV12-5 and TRBJ2-7; D perhaps matches TRBD2 (6 bases). V lost 4 bases and J lost 4, with 20 bases in between. CDR1 is LGHNT, CDR2 FRNRAP, per germline. The length of the CDR3 is 16 residues.

This clonotype was seen more than once but under ten times. The chain links TRBV6-7 to TRBJ2-1; tentative D call: TRBD1 (6 bases). TRBV6-7 falls under the ORF class, with uncertain function. Between the trimmed V and J ends, which lost 2 bases and 0 bases, there was a span of 14 bases. CDR3 size: 17 residues. The CDR3 bases are TGTGCCAGCAGTTACCACGTTTACAGGGTCTCCTACAATGAGCAGTTCTTC. This encodes CASSYHVYRVSYNEQFF.

V usage is TRBV20-1 and J usage is TRBJ2-5; TRBD1 agrees at 10 bases. J was trimmed by 4 bases and V by 5 bases; bases with no gene match: 7. In germline, CDR1 is DFQATT, CDR2 SNEGSKA (reference sequence). This CDR3 has 14 residues. The CDR3 protein is CSASDRGLGETQYF. The CDR3 coding sequence is TGCAGTGCTTCTGACAGGGGGCTAGGAGAGACCCAGTACTTC.

This chain uses TRBV2 with TRBJ2-7; TRBD2 matches at 12 bases. TRBJ2-1 explains the end of the DNA better; the J call may be wrong. Germline V gene data show CDR1 as SNHLY and CDR2 as FYNNEI. The CDR3 extends over 15 amino acids. The CDR3 region has the DNA TGTGCCAGCAGTGAAACTAGCGGGAGGACTGGGGAGCAGTTCTTC. Translating gives CASSETSGRTGEQFF.

This clonotype showed up just a few times. The rearrangement joins TRBV7-3 to TRBJ2-1; 8 bases fit TRBD1. The CDR3 spans 17 residues. The trim removed 1 base at V and 4 bases at J, leaving 9 bases unmatched. Germline values: CDR1 SGHTA, CDR2 FQGTGA. The CDR3 nucleotides are TGTGCCAGCAGCTTAAATTTCTCCGGACAGGGATACAATGAGCAGTTCTTC. This encodes CASSLNFSGQGYNEQFF.

This clonotype was detected ten times or more. The chain employs TRBV28 and TRBJ2-1; D is ambiguous. The CDR3 sequence is 13 residues long. V was clipped by 1 base and J by 4 bases, with 5 bases between them. Germline V gene lookup returns CDR1 MDHEN and CDR2 SYDVKM. The CDR3 bases are TGTGCCAGCAGTTTATTCGGTTACAATGAGCAGTTCTTC. Translating gives CASSLFGYNEQFF. The full variable domain, its missing parts supplied by reference TRBV28 and TRBJ2-1, is DVKVTQSSRYLVKRTGEKVFLECVQDMDHENMFWYRQDPGLGLRLIYFSYDVKMKEKGDIPEGYSVSREKKERFSLILESASTNQTSMYLCASSLFGYNEQFFGPGTRLTVL.